Sequencing of this T cell receptor (beta chain) was carried out in a study of PD-1 blockade in classical Hodgkin lymphoma. Findings and limits, study-wide: Later analyses included only patients treated at least 1 year post-ASCT. TCR diversity rose significantly by C4D1 in CD4+ but not CD8+ cells. The diversity seen at baseline in complete responders resembled that of newly diagnosed patients.

In germline, CDR1 is SEHNR, CDR2 FQNEAQ (reference sequence). Trimming took off 8 bases at V and 4 bases at J, with 7 bases between the two ends. The CDR3 is 11 residues long. Patients all relapsed after autologous stem cell transplantation, and there was variation in brentuximab vedotin exposure. Patients reached a best response of complete response, partial response or progressive disease. Comments on this clone: Its antigen remains unknown.

Using immunoSEQ multiplex PCR, the repertoire was profiled, and TCRdb retains in-frame clones only, with some absent. The sample lists about 37,000 clones, more than 65% occurring once. V usage is TRBV7-9 and J usage is TRBJ2-3; D gene unclear. This sample comprised peripheral blood mononuclear cells (PBMCs), obtained before the second cycle of nivolumab. The receptor was isolated from a human donor with classical Hodgkin lymphoma. The CDR3 region is CASGEADTQYF. Written as DNA, the CDR3 is TGTGCCAGCGGAGAAGCAGATACGCAGTATTTT.